The subject of this entry is one T cell receptor (beta chain). Antigen specificity is unknown. This sample was taken from a study of T cells in Graves' hyperthyroidism and ophthalmopathy. The study's findings and limits: Blood also held most thyroid clonotypes expanded beyond 0.001.

Amplification yielded TCR beta CDR3 regions, with RNA transcripts as the source. Using the HTBI primer set, a first-round RT-PCR was run on the TCR CDR3. TCRdb reprocessed the multiplex PCR reads via MiXCR and lists one record per CDR3 protein. The sample lists about 600,000 distinct CDR3 sequences, 13% to 15% occurring once. Looked up from germline, CDR1 is DFQATT and CDR2 is SNEGSKA (reference sequence). The V gene lost 3 bases and the J gene lost 2 bases, with 7 bases spanning the gap. The CDR3 spans 13 residues. The chain combines TRBV20-1 with TRBJ2-2, with D unclear. This receptor was obtained from a woman aged 18-35 years with Graves' ophthalmopathy. Sequences were obtained from blood. The CDR3 sequence: CSARNSNTGELFF. The CDR3 DNA reads as TGCAGTGCTAGGAACAGTAACACCGGGGAGCTGTTTTTT.